This TCR beta chain was identified in a study of OX40 agonist ivuxolimab in advanced cancers. Whole-study context: Patients were dosed intravenously with ivuxolimab at 0.01 to 10 mg/kg every 2 weeks.

The CDR3 has 14 residues. Per the germline V gene, CDR1 is MGHDK and CDR2 is SYGVNS. The germline V and J ends were trimmed by 7 bases and 4 bases, with 15 bases remaining between them. TCRdb's copy holds only in-frame clones and misses some; the assay was immunoSEQ multiplex PCR. The sample gives tens of thousands of clones, about 93% of which show up once; about 0.32% is in the top ten. This material consisted of CD4+ or CD8+ T cells sorted from blood, taken in a trial of the OX40 agonist ivuxolimab. The chain links TRBV25-1 to TRBJ2-3; D ambiguous. The receptor was derived from an adult with an advanced solid tumor such as melanoma, head and neck, liver or kidney cancer. CDR3 protein: CASTPWSISDTQYF. CDR3 nucleotides: TGTGCCAGCACCCCATGGAGTATTTCAGATACGCAGTATTTT.